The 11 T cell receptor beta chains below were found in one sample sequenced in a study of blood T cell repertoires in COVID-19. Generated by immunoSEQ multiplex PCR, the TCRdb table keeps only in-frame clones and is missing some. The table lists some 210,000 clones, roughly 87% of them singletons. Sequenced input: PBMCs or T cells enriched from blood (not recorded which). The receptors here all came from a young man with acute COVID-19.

CDR3 bases: TGCGCCAGCAGCCAAGTCAGGGCCCGGTATAGCAATCAGCCCCAGCATTTT. It codes for CASSQVRARYSNQPQHF. V is TRBV4-1 and J is TRBJ1-5; D may be TRBD1 (5 bases). Per germline, CDR1 MGHRA and CDR2 YSYEKL. Trimming removed 1 base from V and 0 bases from J, with 13 bases in between. The CDR3 has 17 residues.

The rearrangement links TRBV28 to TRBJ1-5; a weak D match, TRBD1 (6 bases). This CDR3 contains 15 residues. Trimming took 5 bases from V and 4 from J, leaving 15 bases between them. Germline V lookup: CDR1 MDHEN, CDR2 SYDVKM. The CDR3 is CASSVGDRQNQPQHF. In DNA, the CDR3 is TGTGCCAGCAGTGTGGGCGACAGGCAGAATCAGCCCCAGCATTTT.

The CDR3 region is CASSFRPNEQFF. CDR3 in DNA: TGTGCCAGCAGTTTTCGTCCGAATGAGCAGTTCTTC. The rearrangement joins TRBV28 to TRBJ2-1; D unclear. This CDR3 has 12 residues. The germline gives CDR1 MDHEN, CDR2 SYDVKM. V was pared by 3 bases and J by 7 bases, with 7 bases between.

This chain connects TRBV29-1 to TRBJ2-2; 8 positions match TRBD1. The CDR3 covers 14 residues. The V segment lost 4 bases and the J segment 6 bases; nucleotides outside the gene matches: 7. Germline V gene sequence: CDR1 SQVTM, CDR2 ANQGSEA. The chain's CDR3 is CSVVMRQGSGELFF. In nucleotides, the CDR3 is TGCAGCGTTGTGATGAGACAGGGGTCCGGGGAGCTGTTTTTT.

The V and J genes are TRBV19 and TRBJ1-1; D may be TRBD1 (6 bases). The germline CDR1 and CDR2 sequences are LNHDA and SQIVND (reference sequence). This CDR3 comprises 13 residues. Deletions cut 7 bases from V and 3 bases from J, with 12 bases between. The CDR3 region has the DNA TGTGCCAGTATCCACAGGGTGGACACTGAAGCTTTCTTT. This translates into CASIHRVDTEAFF.

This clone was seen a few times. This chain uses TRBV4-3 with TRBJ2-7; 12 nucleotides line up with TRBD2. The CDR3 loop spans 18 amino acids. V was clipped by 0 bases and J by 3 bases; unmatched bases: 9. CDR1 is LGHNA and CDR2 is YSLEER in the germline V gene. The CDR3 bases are TGCGCCAGCAGCCAAGAGTGGACTAGCGGGATGGGGGTCTACGAGCAGTACTTC. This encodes CASSQEWTSGMGVYEQYF.

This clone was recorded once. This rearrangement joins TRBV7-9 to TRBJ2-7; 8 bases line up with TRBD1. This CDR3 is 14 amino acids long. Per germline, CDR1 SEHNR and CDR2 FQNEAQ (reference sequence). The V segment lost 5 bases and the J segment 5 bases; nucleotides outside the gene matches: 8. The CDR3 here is CASSHRDRPNEQYF. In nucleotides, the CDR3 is TGTGCCAGCAGCCACCGGGACAGGCCAAACGAGCAGTACTTC.

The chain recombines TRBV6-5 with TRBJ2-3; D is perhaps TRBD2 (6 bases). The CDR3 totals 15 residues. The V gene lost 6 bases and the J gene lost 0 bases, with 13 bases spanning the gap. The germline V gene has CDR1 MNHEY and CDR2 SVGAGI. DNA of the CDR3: TGTGCCAGCAGCAACATAGCGGAGAGCACAGATACGCAGTATTTT. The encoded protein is CASSNIAESTDTQYF.

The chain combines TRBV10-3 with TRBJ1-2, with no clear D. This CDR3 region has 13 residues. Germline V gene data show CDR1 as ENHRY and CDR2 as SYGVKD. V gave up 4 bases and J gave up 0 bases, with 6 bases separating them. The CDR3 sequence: CAISGGANYGYTF. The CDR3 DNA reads TGTGCCATCAGTGGCGGGGCTAACTATGGCTACACCTTC.

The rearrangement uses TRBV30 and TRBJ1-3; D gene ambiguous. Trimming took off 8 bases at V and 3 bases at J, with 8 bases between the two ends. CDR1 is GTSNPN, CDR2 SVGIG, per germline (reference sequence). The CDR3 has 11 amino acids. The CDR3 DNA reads TGTGCCCGACTATTTGGAAACACCATATATTTT. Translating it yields CARLFGNTIYF.

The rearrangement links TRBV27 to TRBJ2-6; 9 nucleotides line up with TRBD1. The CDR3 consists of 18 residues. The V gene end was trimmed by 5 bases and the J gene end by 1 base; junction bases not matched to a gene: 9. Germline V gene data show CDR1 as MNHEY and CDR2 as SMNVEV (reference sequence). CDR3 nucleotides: TGTGCCAGCAGTAGGAGAGGACAGGGGACATCTGGGGCCAACGTCCTGACTTTC. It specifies CASSRRGQGTSGANVLTF. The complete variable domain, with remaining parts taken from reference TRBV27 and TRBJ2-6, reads EAQVTQNPRYLITVTGKKLTVTCSQNMNHEYMSWYRQDPGLGLRQIYYSMNVEVTDKGDVPEGYKVSRKEKRNFPLILESPSPNQTSLYFCASSRRGQGTSGANVLTFGAGSRLTVL.